Shown below are 11 T cell receptor beta chains from a single sample sequenced in a study of blood T cell repertoires in COVID-19 (dated by TCRdb to the early 2020s). The library was made by the immunoSEQ multiplex PCR assay. TCRdb retrieved this table from immuneACCESS and kept in-frame rearrangements only. Not all clones are present; in checked studies, unresolved V genes account for under half, and no reason is known for the remainder. The sample contains more than 400,000 clones, around 87% of them found a single time. The leading ten clones occupy roughly 0.7% of the sample. Sample: PBMCs or T cells enriched from blood (not recorded which). All receptors derive from a woman under 30 who had recovered from COVID-19.

The chain is built from TRBV28 and TRBJ2-7; the D gene is possibly TRBD1 (7 bases). V was shortened by 2 bases and J by 3 bases, with 11 bases between the two germline ends. The germline gives CDR1 MDHEN, CDR2 SYDVKM. The CDR3 covers 14 residues. This chain's CDR3 is CASSLGGGVYEQYF. The CDR3 DNA reads TGTGCCAGCAGTTTAGGAGGGGGCGTCTACGAGCAGTACTTC.

V is TRBV19 and J is TRBJ1-4; D may be TRBD1 (6 bases). This CDR3 comprises 14 residues. Trimming left V 6 bases short and J 2 bases short, with 10 bases between. Germline CDR1 reads LNHDA; CDR2 reads SQIVND (reference sequence). The CDR3 DNA reads as TGTGCCAGTAGGGGGGCAGGGACTAATGAAAAACTGTTTTTT. Its protein product is CASRGAGTNEKLFF.

The CDR3 sequence: CASSYGLARNTGELFF. DNA for the CDR3: TGTGCCAGCAGTTATGGACTAGCGAGAAACACCGGGGAGCTGTTTTTT. V is TRBV5-4 and J is TRBJ2-2; 9 bases fit TRBD2. The J segment lost 2 bases and the V segment lost 5 bases, leaving 7 bases of the junction unmatched. The CDR3 runs 16 residues. The germline CDR1 and CDR2 sequences are SGHNT and YYREEE (reference sequence).

Note on this clone: This sample also contains other DNA sequences that code for the same CDR3. The chain links TRBV4-1 to TRBJ2-4, with 15 positions matching TRBD2. The CDR3 runs to 18 residues. V shed 6 bases and J 0 bases; nucleotides not matched to a gene: 6. Looked up from germline, CDR1 is MGHRA and CDR2 is YSYEKL. CDR3 amino acids: CASSPGLAGGLAKNIQYF. The CDR3 region has the DNA TGCGCCAGCAGTCCGGGACTAGCGGGGGGCTTAGCCAAAAACATTCAGTACTTC.

J is TRBJ1-2 and V is TRBV24-1; D unresolved. Germline V lookup: CDR1 KGHDR, CDR2 SFDVKD. Trimming removed 2 bases from V and 5 bases from J, with 5 bases in between. The CDR3 has 12 amino acids. CDR3 in DNA: TGTGCCACCAGTGATTGGGAGTATGGCTACACCTTC. Amino acids: CATSDWEYGYTF.

V gene TRBV15 combines with J gene TRBJ2-2; possible D gene TRBD2, 6 bases. The length of the CDR3 is 16 residues. The V end was cut by 0 bases, the J end by 2 bases, with 10 bases between. CDR1 and CDR2 from the germline V gene are LNHNV and YYDKDF (reference sequence). The CDR3: CATSREGGENTGELFF. Written as DNA, the CDR3 is TGTGCCACCAGCAGAGAGGGCGGGGAAAACACCGGGGAGCTGTTTTTT. Filled out from reference TRBV15 and TRBJ2-2, the complete variable domain reads DAMVIQNPRYQVTQFGKPVTLSCSQTLNHNVMYWYQQKSSQAPKLLFHYYDKDFNNEADTPDNFQSRRPNTSFCFLDIRSPGLGDTAMYLCATSREGGENTGELFFGEGSRLTVL.

CDR3 sequence: CASSYDSLNTEAFF. As DNA, the CDR3 is TGTGCCAGCAGTTACGACAGCCTGAACACTGAAGCTTTCTTT. The chain joins TRBV2 to TRBJ1-1, with TRBD1 as a possible D gene (5 bases). Germline loops: CDR1 SNHLY, CDR2 FYNNEI. The CDR3 covers 14 residues. V was shortened by 5 bases and J by 0 bases, with 10 bases between the two germline ends.

V is TRBV7-7 and J is TRBJ2-7; D is unresolved. This CDR3 region has 14 residues. V was trimmed by 6 bases and J by 0 bases, leaving 12 bases between them. Germline V gene data show CDR1 as SSHAT and CDR2 as FNYEAQ (reference sequence). Written as DNA, the CDR3 is TGTGCCAGCAGATCAAAACTACTCTCCTACGAGCAGTACTTC. Encoded protein: CASRSKLLSYEQYF.

V usage is TRBV5-1 and J usage is TRBJ1-1; no firm D call. Germline V gives CDR1 SGHRS, CDR2 YFSETQ. V was cut by 4 bases and J by 8 bases, with 15 bases left in between. This CDR3 region has 13 residues. The DNA for the CDR3 is TGCGCCAGCAGCCCCTTGGTCGGGATCGAAGCTTTCTTT. This encodes CASSPLVGIEAFF. Variable domain in full (rest from reference TRBV5-1 and TRBJ1-1): KAGVTQTPRYLIKTRGQQVTLSCSPISGHRSVSWYQQTPGQGLQFLFEYFSETQRNKGNFPGRFSGRQFSNSRSEMNVSTLELGDSALYLCASSPLVGIEAFFGQGTRLTVV.

This clone was recorded a few times. The V call is TRBV7-2, the J call TRBJ2-2, with D possibly TRBD2 on 5 matching bases. Germline values: CDR1 SGHTA, CDR2 FQGNSA. The CDR3 has 15 residues. V lost 5 bases and J 7 bases, leaving 17 bases between the germline ends. The CDR3 spells CASSTDSPTGGELFF. The CDR3 region has the DNA TGTGCCAGCAGCACGGACTCGCCTACGGGCGGGGAGCTGTTTTTT.

This chain links TRBV19 with TRBJ1-5; tentatively, D is TRBD1 (5 bases). The CDR3 has 13 amino acids. V was cut by 5 bases and J by 6 bases, with 11 bases left in between. CDR1 is LNHDA and CDR2 is SQIVND in the germline V gene (reference sequence). In DNA, the CDR3 is TGTGCCAGTAGTCCAGGGCAGGGTCAGCCCCAGCATTTT. Its protein is CASSPGQGQPQHF. Supplemented by reference TRBV19 and TRBJ1-5, the full variable domain reads DGGITQSPKYLFRKEGQNVTLSCEQNLNHDAMYWYRQDPGQGLRLIYYSQIVNDFQKGDIAEGYSVSREKKESFPLTVTSAQKNPTAFYLCASSPGQGQPQHFGDGTRLSIL.